This entry describes one T cell receptor (beta chain). This clone was detected a few times. Its binding antigen is unknown. Base qualities are missing; no much larger clone stands one base away. The library came from PCR. Sequencing used an Illumina HiSeq 4000. High-throughput sequencing was used to profile the CDR3 region of the TCR beta-chain in every patient. In the authors' own workflow: A classifier to discriminate distant-metastatic papillary thyroid cancer patients was built from CDR3 differences across clinicopathological groups. Repertoire diversity was assessed with the Shannon index, and tumor-blood repertoire similarity with the Morisita-Horn index. Clones were called with MiXCR by TCRdb after fastp trimmed the public reads at Q25, and only in-frame beta chains were retained. The V and J calls were not made by the authors but by TCRdb's processing. For this sample the table gives a few thousand clones, of which 33% were detected only once. Under 25% of the sample comes from the top ten.

The V end loses 1 base and the J end loses 6 bases, and a stretch of 9 bases separates them. According to the germline V gene, CDR1 reads MDHEN and CDR2 reads SYDVKM. From its cysteine to its phenylalanine, the CDR3 spans 14 amino acids. The kept DNA is CDR3 alone, 42 bases in frame from the first base. This entry comes from a study of metastatic and nonmetastatic thyroid tumors (dated by TCRdb to 2018 to 2020). In the study overall: For patients with malignant and with benign thyroid disease, the researchers compared repertoires between peripheral blood samples and tumor or nodule tissue samples. Points the paper makes about the study in general: In both blood and tumor samples, TCR beta diversity was reported to be significantly higher in malignant tumors than in benign nodules.

No treatment had been received by any patient before thyroid surgery. The study retrospectively analysed patient clinical samples collected from the early 2010s to the late 2010s using T-cell receptor beta sequencing. This sequence uses TRBV28 and TRBJ2-2; the D gene cannot be named for sure. This clonotype was obtained from a female donor with papillary thyroid cancer or a benign thyroid nodule (not recorded which). Some clones in this sample may be carry-over from other donors' samples. Sequencing was carried out using adjacent normal tissue. The CDR3 here reads CASSLSSASGELFF. The DNA reads as follows: TGTGCCAGCAGTTTATCATCGGCCTCCGGGGAGCTGTTTTTT. The full variable domain, completed from the reference TRBV28 and TRBJ2-2 proteins outside the CDR3, reads DVKVTQSSRYLVKRTGEKVFLECVQDMDHENMFWYRQDPGLGLRLIYFSYDVKMKEKGDIPEGYSVSREKKERFSLILESASTNQTSMYLCASSLSSASGELFFGEGSRLTVL.